The T cell receptor beta chain under discussion was sequenced for a study of CD8 T cells in ankylosing spondylitis. This clonotype was recorded at least ten times. Using quantitative 5'-RACE with molecular barcodes, the authors made TCR beta libraries. TCRdb called the 5' RACE reads again in MiXCR, with one record for every CDR3 protein. The sample shows over 75,000 distinct CDR3 sequences, roughly 10% of them seen only once. The CDR3 consists of 14 residues. CDR1 ENHRY and CDR2 SYGVKD come from the germline V gene. V lost 2 bases to trimming and J lost 5 bases, with 12 bases between them. The sequence was obtained from a male donor with ankylosing spondylitis or in good health (not recorded which). The chain links TRBV10-3 to TRBJ2-5; D remains ambiguous. Source material: blood, either unsorted or a sorted T cell fraction (not recorded which). The CDR3 protein is CAISEGSTPETQYF. Written as DNA, the CDR3 is TGTGCCATCAGTGAGGGGTCGACTCCGGAGACCCAGTACTTC.